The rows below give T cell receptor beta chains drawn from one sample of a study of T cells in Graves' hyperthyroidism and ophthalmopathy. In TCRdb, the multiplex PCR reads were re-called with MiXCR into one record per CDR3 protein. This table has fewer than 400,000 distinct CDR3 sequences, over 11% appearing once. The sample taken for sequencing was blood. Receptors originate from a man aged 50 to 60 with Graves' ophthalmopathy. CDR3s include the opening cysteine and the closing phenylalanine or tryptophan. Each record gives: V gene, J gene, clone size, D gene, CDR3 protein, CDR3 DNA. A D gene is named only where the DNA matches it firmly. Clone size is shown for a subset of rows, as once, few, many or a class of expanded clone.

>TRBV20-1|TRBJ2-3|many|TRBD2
CSARLSGGAAFTDTQYF
TGCAGTGCTAGACTGTCGGGGGGGGCGGCCTTCACAGATACGCAGTATTTT
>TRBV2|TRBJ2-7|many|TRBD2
CASSEAPRLAGGHYEQYF
TGTGCCAGCAGTGAAGCGCCCCGGCTAGCGGGAGGGCACTACGAGCAGTACTTC
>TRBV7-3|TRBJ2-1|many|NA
CASSNFGSNEQFF
TGTGCCAGCAGCAACTTTGGGAGCAATGAGCAGTTCTTC
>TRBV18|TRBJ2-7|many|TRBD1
CASSPPGQAYEQYF
TGTGCCAGCTCACCACCAGGACAGGCCTACGAGCAGTACTTC
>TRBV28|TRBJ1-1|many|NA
CASSQVLNTEAFF
TGTGCCAGCAGTCAGGTATTGAACACTGAAGCTTTCTTT
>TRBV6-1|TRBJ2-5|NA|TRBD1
CASSYSPGQGSGETQYF
TGTGCCAGCAGTTACTCTCCGGGACAGGGTTCGGGTGAGACCCAGTACTTC
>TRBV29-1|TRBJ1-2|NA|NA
CSVEEMTLGGLGMGVHYGYTF
TGCAGCGTTGAAGAAATGACCCTTGGGGGGCTAGGTATGGGAGTCCACTATGGCTACACCTTC
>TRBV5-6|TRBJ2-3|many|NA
CASSGSRRSPTDTQYF
TGTGCCAGCAGCGGATCTCGGCGGAGCCCCACAGATACGCAGTATTTT
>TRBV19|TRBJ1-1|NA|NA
CASRSGLGTFF
TGTGCCAGTAGGAGCGGGCTCGGAACTTTCTTT
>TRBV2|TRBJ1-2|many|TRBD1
CASPAGTGGVRGYTF
TGTGCCAGCCCAGCTGGGACAGGGGGCGTTCGTGGCTACACCTTC